The rows below give T cell receptor beta chains drawn from one sample of a study of shared T cell receptors in the human thymus. Repertoires were generated with immunoSEQ multiplex PCR, while TCRdb's copy carries only in-frame clones and drops some. Seen here are about 500,000 clones, about 84% observed once, and the top ten hold more than 0.01%. A further study also used this sample, focusing on human thymus T cells.

The sample consisted of thymocytes. These receptor sequences come from a boy in the first two years of life with a congenital heart defect. CDR3s include the opening cysteine and the closing phenylalanine or tryptophan. D genes are given only for firm matches. Size is stated for part of the rows, as once, few or many counts, or as a class when the clone is expanded.

V gene	clone size	J gene	D gene	CDR3 protein	CDR3 DNA
TRBV4-3	-	TRBJ2-5	TRBD1	CASSQDVGGGETQYF	TGCGCCAGCAGCCAAGATGTAGGGGGCGGAGAGACCCAGTACTTC
TRBV2	-	TRBJ2-7	TRBD2	CASECHRGTSAREQYF	TGTGCCAGCGAGTGTCATCGAGGGACTAGCGCAAGAGAGCAGTACTTC
TRBV19	-	TRBJ2-1	TRBD2	CASSRGTSGGNEQFF	TGTGCCAGTAGTAGAGGGACTAGTGGGGGCAATGAGCAGTTCTTC
TRBV5-5	-	TRBJ2-2	-	CASSLANRDWWGELFF	TGTGCCAGCAGCTTGGCGAACAGGGATTGGTGGGGGGAGCTGTTTTTT
TRBV4-3	-	TRBJ2-2	-	CASSQVLGPGTELFF	TGCGCCAGCAGCCAAGTTTTGGGCCCCGGGACAGAGCTGTTTTTT
TRBV19	-	TRBJ1-5	-	CASSMEVSQPQHF	TGTGCCAGTAGTATGGAGGTTTCTCAGCCCCAGCATTTT
TRBV14	once	TRBJ2-5	TRBD2	CASSQDSVSGRLSGKTQYF	TGTGCCAGCAGCCAAGATTCAGTTAGCGGGAGGTTGTCAGGGAAGACCCAGTACTTC
TRBV10-3	once	TRBJ2-7	TRBD1	CAIRQDRGPHEQYF	TGTGCCATCAGGCAGGACAGGGGGCCCCACGAGCAGTACTTC
TRBV2	-	TRBJ2-7	-	CASIERQVDEQYF	TGTGCCAGCATCGAAAGGCAGGTCGACGAGCAGTACTTC
TRBV14	-	TRBJ2-3	TRBD2	CASSQGGRGGGSTDTQYF	TGTGCCAGCAGCCAAGGGGGACGAGGCGGGGGAAGCACAGATACGCAGTATTTT
TRBV27	-	TRBJ2-7	-	CASSLGDTDYEQYF	TGTGCCAGCAGTTTAGGGGACACGGACTACGAGCAGTACTTC
TRBV27	-	TRBJ1-1	TRBD1	CASSPFRGLKNTEAFF	TGTGCCAGCAGCCCATTCAGGGGGTTGAAGAACACTGAAGCTTTCTTT
TRBV28	-	TRBJ2-1	-	CASSTIQRSSYNEQFF	TGTGCCAGCAGCACAATCCAGCGGAGCTCCTACAATGAGCAGTTCTTC
TRBV5-1	-	TRBJ2-1	-	CASSLGERPPYNEQFF	TGCGCCAGCAGCTTGGGGGAGCGGCCCCCCTACAATGAGCAGTTCTTC
TRBV27	once	TRBJ2-5	-	CASSSKRFAIGETQYF	TGTGCCAGCAGTTCCAAGAGGTTTGCTATAGGAGAGACCCAGTACTTC
TRBV7-9	few	TRBJ1-1	TRBD1	CASSLGTGSQAEAFF	TGTGCCAGCAGCTTAGGGACAGGGAGCCAGGCTGAAGCTTTCTTT
TRBV10-2	few	TRBJ1-3	-	CASSESRGAGNTIYF	TGCGCCAGCAGTGAGTCGCGGGGAGCTGGAAACACCATATATTTT
TRBV10-1	few	TRBJ2-1	TRBD2	CASSGNGTSNEQFF	TGCGCCAGCAGTGGGAATGGGACTAGCAATGAGCAGTTCTTC
TRBV19	few	TRBJ1-5	-	CASSTAEDRYSNQPQHF	TGTGCCAGTAGTACGGCCGAGGACAGATATAGCAATCAGCCCCAGCATTTT
TRBV14	-	TRBJ2-7	TRBD2	CASSPTRTSGPTYEQYF	TGTGCCAGCAGCCCAACCAGGACTAGCGGGCCTACCTACGAGCAGTACTTC
TRBV5-4	once	TRBJ1-1	-	CASSSWTPGNTEAFF	TGTGCCAGCAGCTCGTGGACTCCAGGGAACACTGAAGCTTTCTTT
TRBV19	-	TRBJ2-3	-	CASRSGDTQYF	TGTGCCAGTAGATCAGGGGATACGCAGTATTTT
TRBV2	few	TRBJ2-2	TRBD1	CASNSWGDRGLNSGELFF	TGTGCCAGCAACTCATGGGGCGACAGGGGGCTGAATTCCGGGGAGCTGTTTTTT
TRBV4-3	-	TRBJ2-7	TRBD1	CASSQAVFQGVPYEQYF	TGCGCCAGCAGCCAAGCTGTCTTTCAGGGGGTCCCCTACGAGCAGTACTTC
TRBV6-6	once	TRBJ2-7	-	CASSYLGGYEQYF	TGTGCCAGCAGTTATTTGGGGGGCTACGAGCAGTACTTC
TRBV21-1	-	TRBJ2-7	-	CASSQGASGRAPLVNCEQYF	TGTGCCAGCAGCCAAGGGGCTAGCGGGAGGGCCCCTTTAGTCAACTGCGAGCAGTACTTC
TRBV5-4	once	TRBJ2-1	-	CASSLVSGRNEQFF	TGTGCCAGCAGCTTGGTGAGCGGTCGGAATGAGCAGTTCTTC
TRBV11-3	once	TRBJ2-7	-	CASRAGPKAYEQYF	TGTGCCAGCAGGGCGGGACCTAAGGCCTACGAGCAGTACTTC
TRBV4-1	-	TRBJ2-1	TRBD2	CASRTGLAGPEQFF	TGCGCCAGCAGGACGGGACTAGCGGGACCTGAGCAGTTCTTC
TRBV9	-	TRBJ2-1	-	CASSVGPEGSYNEQFF	TGTGCCAGCAGCGTAGGGCCGGAGGGATCCTACAATGAGCAGTTCTTC
TRBV27	-	TRBJ2-7	TRBD1	CASSLSNPGQGASHEQYF	TGTGCCAGCAGTTTGTCAAATCCGGGACAGGGGGCCTCCCACGAGCAGTACTTC
TRBV4-2	-	TRBJ2-5	-	CASSNPRGRETQYF	TGTGCCAGCAGCAACCCTAGGGGTCGGGAGACCCAGTACTTC
TRBV6-1	-	TRBJ1-3	TRBD1	CASSEAERGDRGHRNTIYF	TGTGCCAGCAGTGAAGCGGAACGCGGGGACAGGGGGCATAGAAACACCATATATTTT
TRBV15	-	TRBJ2-7	-	CATSSGTGVTVEQYF	TGTGCCACCAGCAGTGGGACGGGAGTGACAGTCGAGCAGTACTTC
TRBV4-2	-	TRBJ2-5	TRBD2	CASSQVAGGGGAQYF	TGTGCCAGCAGCCAAGTGGCGGGCGGGGGAGGGGCCCAGTACTTC
TRBV6-5	-	TRBJ2-7	TRBD1	CASRYRGRFYEQYF	TGTGCCAGCAGGTACAGGGGGCGCTTCTACGAGCAGTACTTC
TRBV7-8	-	TRBJ2-2	TRBD1	CASSGTGDGELFF	TGTGCCAGCAGCGGAACAGGGGACGGGGAGCTGTTTTTT
TRBV27	-	TRBJ2-1	TRBD2	CASSSTSESYNEQFF	TGTGCCAGCAGTTCGACTAGCGAATCCTACAATGAGCAGTTCTTC
TRBV28	-	TRBJ2-1	-	CASSLKGRRGEQFF	TGTGCCAGCAGTTTAAAGGGTCGCCGGGGTGAGCAGTTCTTC
TRBV6-5	few	TRBJ2-7	TRBD2	CASSLAGPTYEQYF	TGTGCCAGCAGTCTAGCGGGCCCGACCTACGAGCAGTACTTC
TRBV27	-	TRBJ2-2	TRBD2	CASSTMTSGRPNTGELFF	TGTGCCAGCAGCACTATGACTAGCGGGAGGCCCAACACCGGGGAGCTGTTTTTT
TRBV13	-	TRBJ2-7	TRBD2	CASSLAPRTSGSQRNEQYF	TGTGCCAGCAGCTTAGCCCCAAGGACTAGCGGGAGTCAACGGAACGAGCAGTACTTC
TRBV7-2	-	TRBJ2-7	-	CASSFYGTSYEQYF	TGTGCCAGCAGCTTCTACGGGACTTCCTACGAGCAGTACTTC
TRBV19	-	TRBJ2-2	-	CASRERGGPGELFF	TGTGCCAGTAGGGAGAGGGGGGGGCCCGGGGAGCTGTTTTTT
TRBV4-3	-	TRBJ1-2	-	CASSLQGRGSYGYTF	TGCGCCAGCAGCCTACAGGGCCGAGGGAGTTATGGCTACACCTTC
TRBV28	-	TRBJ2-7	TRBD2	CASSWGLAGVIPYEQYF	TGTGCCAGCAGCTGGGGACTAGCGGGAGTAATCCCCTACGAGCAGTACTTC
TRBV19	-	TRBJ1-1	-	CASSISGTLKLSLDKAPDSQLTFF	-
TRBV29-1	-	TRBJ2-5	-	CSVVPSAGQETQYF	TGCAGCGTTGTGCCGTCTGCCGGCCAAGAGACCCAGTACTTC
TRBV11-2	-	TRBJ2-1	TRBD2	CASSPPGLTFSHYNEQFF	TGTGCCAGCAGCCCGCCGGGACTAACCTTCTCCCACTACAATGAGCAGTTCTTC
TRBV2	-	TRBJ1-4	-	CASSEASKTGSNEKLFF	TGTGCCAGCAGTGAAGCCTCCAAGACAGGCTCTAATGAAAAACTGTTTTTT
TRBV30	-	TRBJ2-4	-	CAWSGAGHRPIQYF	TGTGCCTGGAGTGGAGCCGGACACCGCCCTATTCAGTACTTC
TRBV4-3	-	TRBJ2-1	-	CASSLSGSPLYLNFNEQFF	TGCGCCAGCAGCTTATCGGGGTCCCCACTATACCTTAACTTCAATGAGCAGTTCTTC
TRBV7-7	-	TRBJ2-1	TRBD2	CASSATSGIGHEQFF	TGTGCTAGCAGCGCCACTAGCGGTATTGGGCATGAGCAGTTCTTC
TRBV2	-	TRBJ1-1	TRBD1	CASTGTGVGQNTEAFF	TGTGCCAGCACAGGGACAGGGGTGGGCCAGAACACTGAAGCTTTCTTT
TRBV20-1	-	TRBJ2-7	-	CSARTRYEQYF	TGCAGTGCCAGGACTCGTTACGAGCAGTACTTC
TRBV7-2	-	TRBJ2-5	TRBD2	CASSLEILAGLETQYF	TGTGCCAGCAGCTTAGAGATTCTAGCGGGACTAGAGACCCAGTACTTC
TRBV11-2	once	TRBJ1-2	-	CASSLGDSIPLRYGYTF	TGTGCCAGCAGCTTAGGGGACTCCATCCCCCTTAGGTATGGCTACACCTTC
TRBV14	-	TRBJ1-2	TRBD1	CASSPFADRGEGYTF	TGTGCCAGCAGCCCCTTCGCGGACAGGGGAGAAGGCTACACCTTC